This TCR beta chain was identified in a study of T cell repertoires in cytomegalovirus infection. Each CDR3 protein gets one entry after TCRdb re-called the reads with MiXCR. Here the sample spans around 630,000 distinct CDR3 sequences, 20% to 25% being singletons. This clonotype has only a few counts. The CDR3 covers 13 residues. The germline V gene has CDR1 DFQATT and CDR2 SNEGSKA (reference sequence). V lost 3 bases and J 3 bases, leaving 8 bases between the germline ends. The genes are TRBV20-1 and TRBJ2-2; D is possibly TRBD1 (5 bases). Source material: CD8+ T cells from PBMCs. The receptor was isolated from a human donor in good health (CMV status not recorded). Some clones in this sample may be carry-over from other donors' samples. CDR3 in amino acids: CSARDTDTGELFF. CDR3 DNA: TGCAGTGCTAGGGACACCGACACCGGGGAGCTGTTTTTT.